The present T cell receptor (beta chain) was sequenced within a study of Graves' ophthalmopathy and Graves' hyperthyroidism. Patients were excluded if they had other autoimmune diseases or uncontrolled infections, and likewise if pregnancy or lactation applied. Fresh peripheral blood (approximately 9.5 ml) yielded the PBMCs. Beta-chain TCR CDR3 regions were amplified from RNA transcripts. HTBI-primed first-round RT-PCR preceded second-round multiplex PCR. TCRdb called the multiplex PCR reads again in MiXCR, with one record for every CDR3 protein. The data show hundreds of thousands of distinct CDR3 sequences, with about 38% seen just once and about 3.3% held by the top ten. The sequence was obtained from an adult man with Graves' ophthalmopathy. The sequenced material came from peripheral blood.

The DNA of the CDR3 is TGTGCCAGCAGTTTCTCGGGCCTCAGTCAGCCCCAGCATTTT. The encoded protein is CASSFSGLSQPQHF. V is TRBV27 and J is TRBJ1-5; D is ambiguous. This CDR3 contains 14 residues. Germline CDR1 MNHEY, CDR2 SMNVEV (reference sequence). V was cut by 3 bases and J by 6 bases, with 12 bases left in between.